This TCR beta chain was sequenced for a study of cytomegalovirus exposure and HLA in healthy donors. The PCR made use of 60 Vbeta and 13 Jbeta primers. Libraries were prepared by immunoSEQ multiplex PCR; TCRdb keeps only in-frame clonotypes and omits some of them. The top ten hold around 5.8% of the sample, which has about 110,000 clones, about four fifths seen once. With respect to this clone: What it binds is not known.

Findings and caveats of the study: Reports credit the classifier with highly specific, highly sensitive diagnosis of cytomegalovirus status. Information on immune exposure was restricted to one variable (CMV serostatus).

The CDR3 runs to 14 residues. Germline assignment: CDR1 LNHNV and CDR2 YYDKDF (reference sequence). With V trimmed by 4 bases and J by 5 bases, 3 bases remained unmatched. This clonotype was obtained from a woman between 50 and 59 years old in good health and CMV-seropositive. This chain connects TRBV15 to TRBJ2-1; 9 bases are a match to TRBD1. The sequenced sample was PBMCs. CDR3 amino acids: CATSKGQGDNEQFF. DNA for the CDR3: TGTGCCACCAGCAAGGGACAGGGTGACAATGAGCAGTTCTTC. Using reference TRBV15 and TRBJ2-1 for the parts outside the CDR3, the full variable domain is DAMVIQNPRYQVTQFGKPVTLSCSQTLNHNVMYWYQQKSSQAPKLLFHYYDKDFNNEADTPDNFQSRRPNTSFCFLDIRSPGLGDTAMYLCATSKGQGDNEQFFGPGTRLTVL.